These 20 T cell receptor beta chains came from one sample sequenced in a study of CD8 T cells in Susac syndrome. After extraction with the RNeasy kit, 0.5 to 1 ug of the RNA was reverse transcribed using random hexamers. TCRdb re-derived calls from the immunoSEQ multiplex PCR reads in MiXCR, one entry per CDR3 protein. The sample shows roughly 330,000 distinct CDR3 sequences, around 92% of them seen only once. Sequenced material: CD4+ T cells from PBMCs. These receptors were collected from a human donor with multiple sclerosis.

The V and J genes are TRBV19 and TRBJ2-7; TRBD1 might be the D (6 bases). Germline V gene data show CDR1 as LNHDA and CDR2 as SQIVND (reference sequence). V was clipped by 5 bases and J by 1 base, with 15 bases between them. This CDR3 is 15 amino acids long. The CDR3 loop reads CASSSQGKGSYEQYF. The CDR3 DNA reads TGTGCCAGTAGTTCACAGGGTAAAGGGTCCTACGAGCAGTACTTC.

The chain recombines TRBV19 with TRBJ1-2; 11 bases line up with TRBD1. The CDR3 totals 15 residues. Germline CDR1 is LNHDA and CDR2 is SQIVND (reference sequence). J gave up 5 bases and V 7 bases, and 9 bases lay outside the gene matches. The CDR3 sequence: CASTGQGAGGYGYTF. In nucleotides, the CDR3 is TGTGCCAGTACCGGACAGGGGGCCGGCGGGTATGGCTACACCTTC.

V gene TRBV30 combines with J gene TRBJ1-2; no clear D gene. Per the germline V gene, CDR1 is GTSNPN and CDR2 is SVGIG (reference sequence). This CDR3 spans 13 amino acids. Trimming took off 2 bases at V and 6 bases at J, with 13 bases between the two ends. The CDR3 region is CAWSRPLENGYTF. CDR3 DNA sequence: TGTGCCTGGAGTCGCCCTCTAGAGAATGGCTACACCTTC.

The chain recombines TRBV11-3 with TRBJ1-1; D unresolved. In germline, CDR1 is SGHNT, CDR2 YENEEA. V lost 0 bases to trimming and J lost 0 bases, with 5 bases between them. The CDR3 length is 14 residues. The CDR3 DNA sequence: TGTGCCAGCAGCTTAGATAACATGAACACTGAAGCTTTCTTT. Protein product: CASSLDNMNTEAFF.

This chain links TRBV7-2 with TRBJ2-1, with D possibly being TRBD2 (5 bases). Trimming cost V 6 bases and J 7 bases, with 22 bases left between them. Germline CDR1 is SGHTA and CDR2 is FQGNSA. The CDR3 length is 16 residues. As DNA, the CDR3 is TGTGCCAGCAGAAGGACTTCGGGATCCCTCTGGAATGAGCAGTTCTTC. Translation gives CASRRTSGSLWNEQFF.

The V gene is TRBV3-1, the J gene TRBJ2-1; 8 bases map to TRBD2. From germline, CDR1 is LGHDT and CDR2 YNNKEL (reference sequence). The CDR3 is 16 amino acids. The junction had 10 bases not matched to a gene; V was cut back by 1 base and J by 8 bases. CDR3 sequence (DNA): TGTGCCAGCAGCCAAGGATTAGCGGGATGGGGCGATGAGCAGTTCTTC. This sequence encodes CASSQGLAGWGDEQFF.

V usage is TRBV3-1 and J usage is TRBJ1-1; D gene unclear. V dropped 4 bases and J dropped 6 bases, with 12 bases sitting between them. The CDR3 consists of 13 residues. CDR1 is LGHDT, CDR2 YNNKEL, per germline (reference sequence). CDR3 nucleotide sequence: TGTGCCAGCAGCCTCCTCCTAGGCCCTGAAGCTTTCTTT. The encoded protein is CASSLLLGPEAFF.

This sequence joins TRBV15 and TRBJ2-2; TRBD2 agrees at 11 bases. The CDR3 consists of 16 residues. CDR1 is LNHNV and CDR2 is YYDKDF in the germline V gene (reference sequence). J lost 4 bases, V lost 1 base, and 2 bases had no gene match. The chain's CDR3 is CATSRATSGTTGELFF. CDR3 nucleotides: TGTGCCACCAGCAGAGCGACTAGCGGGACCACCGGGGAGCTGTTTTTT.

The J gene is TRBJ2-4, the V gene TRBV6-1; possibly TRBD1 or TRBD2 for D (5 bases each). CDR3 length: 17 residues. The germline V and J ends were trimmed by 6 bases and 6 bases, with 24 bases remaining between them. CDR1 and CDR2 (germline): MNHNS, SASEGT. The DNA for the CDR3 is TGTGCCAGCAGGAGCATGGGAGAGGGCGATACAGGAAACATTCAGTACTTC. Translation: CASRSMGEGDTGNIQYF.

The rearrangement uses TRBV20-1 and TRBJ1-2; TRBD1 might be the D (6 bases). CDR1 and CDR2 (germline): DFQATT, SNEGSKA (reference sequence). Trimming removed 0 bases from V and 2 bases from J, with 13 bases in between. The CDR3 loop spans 15 amino acids. The chain's CDR3 is CSARDLTGGNYGYTF. The CDR3 bases are TGCAGTGCTAGAGACTTGACAGGCGGGAACTATGGCTACACCTTC.

The chain uses TRBV12-3 or TRBV12-4 and TRBJ1-5, with 8 bases fitting TRBD1. The V and J ends lost 6 bases and 6 bases, in that order; junction bases with no gene match: 7. The CDR3 contains 14 residues. The DNA for the CDR3 is TGTGCCAGCAGCCGAGGCAGGGGGCTTCAGCCCCAGCATTTT. Encoded protein: CASSRGRGLQPQHF.

This chain uses TRBV14 with TRBJ1-5; D unclear. Germline loops: CDR1 SGHDN, CDR2 FVKESK. V lost 1 base and J 5 bases, leaving 6 bases between the germline ends. The CDR3 runs to 13 residues. CDR3 DNA sequence: TGTGCCAGCAGCCAAGGACTGCATCAGCCCCAGCATTTT. It specifies CASSQGLHQPQHF.

This chain connects TRBV5-1 to TRBJ2-3, with D maybe TRBD2 (5 bases). V was clipped by 5 bases and J by 6 bases, with 16 bases between them. The germline CDR1 and CDR2 sequences are SGHRS and YFSETQ. This CDR3 contains 14 residues. CDR3 sequence: CASRAFLGGDTQYF. CDR3 sequence (DNA): TGCGCCAGCAGAGCTTTCTTGGGCGGGGATACGCAGTATTTT.

This chain joins TRBV6-2 or TRBV6-3 and TRBJ2-3; D uncertain. The CDR3 loop spans 13 amino acids. Germline lookup yields CDR1 MNHEY and CDR2 SVGEGT. Between the trimmed V and J ends, which lost 2 bases and 6 bases, there was a span of 9 bases. This CDR3 is CASSYARVDTQYF. CDR3 nucleotide sequence: TGTGCCAGCAGTTACGCACGCGTGGATACGCAGTATTTT.

This chain links TRBV24-1 with TRBJ2-1, with a possible D match to TRBD1 (5 bases). The germline CDR1 and CDR2 sequences are KGHDR and SFDVKD. Trimming took off 5 bases at V and 7 bases at J, with 8 bases between the two ends. The CDR3 is 12 residues long. Here the CDR3 reads CATSGAGNEQFF. CDR3 nucleotide sequence: TGTGCCACCAGTGGCGCAGGGAATGAGCAGTTCTTC.

The chain carries TRBV7-9 and TRBJ1-1, with D unclear. V was cut by 5 bases and J by 3 bases, with 19 bases left in between. The germline CDR1 and CDR2 sequences are SEHNR and FQNEAQ (reference sequence). The CDR3 sequence is 16 residues long. The CDR3 reads CASSISGRVQYTEAFF. In DNA, the CDR3 is TGTGCCAGCAGCATCTCAGGTAGGGTCCAGTACACTGAAGCTTTCTTT.

The rearrangement joins TRBV20-1 to TRBJ1-5; D is ambiguous. Trimming took 3 bases from V and 7 from J, leaving 13 bases between them. The CDR3 spans 13 residues. Germline V CDR1 and CDR2: DFQATT, SNEGSKA (reference sequence). CDR3: CSASPTSGQPQHF. The CDR3 DNA reads as TGCAGTGCTAGTCCTACCTCGGGGCAGCCCCAGCATTTT.

This sequence joins TRBV20-1 and TRBJ2-7, with 8 bases aligning to TRBD2. CDR3 length: 14 residues. The J segment lost 0 bases and the V segment lost 6 bases, leaving 7 bases of the junction unmatched. The germline V gene encodes CDR1 DFQATT and CDR2 SNEGSKA (reference sequence). The CDR3 region has the DNA TGCAGTGCCGAGATAGCGGGGCACTCCTACGAGCAGTACTTC. This gives the protein CSAEIAGHSYEQYF.

The rearrangement links TRBV6-2 or TRBV6-3 to TRBJ2-1; no reliable D call. Looked up from germline, CDR1 is MNHEY and CDR2 is SVGEGT. CDR3 size: 14 residues. Between the trimmed V and J ends, which lost 8 bases and 5 bases, there was a span of 16 bases. The CDR3 is CASGMAGYHNEQFF. The DNA of the CDR3 is TGTGCCAGCGGGATGGCAGGTTATCACAATGAGCAGTTCTTC.

This chain links TRBV7-2 with TRBJ1-2, with no clear D. This CDR3 comprises 12 residues. The germline V gene has CDR1 SGHTA and CDR2 FQGNSA. The V end was cut by 3 bases, the J end by 4 bases, with 6 bases between. The CDR3 nucleotides are TGTGCCAGCAGCTTTCTTGCCTATGGCTACACCTTC. Protein sequence: CASSFLAYGYTF.